Following are 24 T cell receptor beta chains from one sample sequenced in a study of CD8 T cells in Susac syndrome. The authors reverse transcribed roughly 0.5 to 1 ug RNA with random hexamers. TCRdb processed the immunoSEQ multiplex PCR reads anew with MiXCR; each CDR3 protein has one entry. Of around 70,000 distinct CDR3 sequences in the sample, just under 95% were seen once. The sample comprised CD8+ T cells from PBMCs. These receptors were collected from a human donor with multiple sclerosis.

The V and J genes are TRBV9 and TRBJ1-2; D call uncertain. V shed 0 bases and J shed 2 bases, with 14 bases lying between them. The length of the CDR3 is 16 residues. Germline V gene lookup returns CDR1 SGDLS and CDR2 YYNGEE. The CDR3 sequence: CASSVGSFERNYGYTF. The CDR3, as DNA: TGTGCCAGCAGCGTAGGGAGTTTCGAAAGAAACTATGGCTACACCTTC.

This chain uses TRBV5-1 with TRBJ2-5; D call uncertain. Germline CDR1 reads SGHRS; CDR2 reads YFSETQ. Trimming shortened V by 4 bases and J by 0 bases, and 4 bases separated the two germline ends. This CDR3 region has 12 residues. This chain's CDR3 is CASSQYQETQYF. Written as DNA, the CDR3 is TGCGCCAGCAGCCAGTACCAAGAGACCCAGTACTTC.

In DNA, the CDR3 is TGTGCCACCAGCGATCCACGGGAGCGGCTTGAGCAGTTCTTC. Translating it yields CATSDPRERLEQFF. The chain is built from TRBV15 and TRBJ2-1, with D possibly being TRBD2 (6 bases). Trimming removed 5 bases from V and 9 bases from J, with 17 bases in between. This CDR3 has 14 amino acids. The V gene's germline CDR1 is LNHNV and CDR2 YYDKDF (reference sequence). The full variable domain, its missing parts supplied by reference TRBV15 and TRBJ2-1, is DAMVIQNPRYQVTQFGKPVTLSCSQTLNHNVMYWYQQKSSQAPKLLFHYYDKDFNNEADTPDNFQSRRPNTSFCFLDIRSPGLGDTAMYLCATSDPRERLEQFFGPGTRLTVL.

This rearrangement joins TRBV9 to TRBJ2-3, with no clear D. This CDR3 is built from 13 residues. Trimming removed 4 bases at V and 2 bases at J, with 8 bases between. CDR1 is SGDLS and CDR2 is YYNGEE in the germline V gene. The CDR3 coding sequence is TGTGCCAGCAGCTCTGGAGTCACAGATACGCAGTATTTT. It yields the protein CASSSGVTDTQYF.

The J gene is TRBJ2-7, the V gene TRBV7-9, with D maybe TRBD1 (5 bases). Looked up from germline, CDR1 is SEHNR and CDR2 is FQNEAQ (reference sequence). The V end was cut by 4 bases, the J end by 5 bases, with 9 bases between. This CDR3 comprises 12 residues. The CDR3 region is CASSSLGDEQYF. CDR3 nucleotide sequence: TGTGCCAGCAGCTCCCTAGGGGACGAGCAGTACTTC. Full variable domain (outside the CDR3, taken from reference TRBV7-9 and TRBJ2-7): DTGVSQNPRHKITKRGQNVTFRCDPISEHNRLYWYRQTLGQGPEFLTYFQNEAQLEKSRLLSDRFSAERPKGSFSTLEIQRTEQGDSAMYLCASSSLGDEQYFGPGTRLTVT.

Only one count was recorded for this clonotype. The chain joins TRBV30 to TRBJ2-5; D gene uncertain. Germline-derived CDR1 and CDR2 are GTSNPN and SVGIG (reference sequence). There are 12 residues in the CDR3. V lost 0 bases and J 4 bases, leaving 6 bases between the germline ends. In DNA, the CDR3 is TGTGCCTGGAGTGTTATTGGAGAGACCCAGTACTTC. Translation gives CAWSVIGETQYF.

V gene TRBV19 combines with J gene TRBJ2-1, with D possibly being TRBD2 (5 bases). In germline, CDR1 is LNHDA, CDR2 SQIVND (reference sequence). The CDR3 has 14 residues. The V end lost 3 bases, the J end lost 6 bases, and 12 bases lay between the germline ends. CDR3 sequence (DNA): TGTGCCAGTAGTATGGGTCAGGAGGTCAATGAGCAGTTCTTC. Protein product: CASSMGQEVNEQFF.

The gene calls are TRBV4-1 and TRBJ2-1; D gene ambiguous. Trimming removed 4 bases from V and 8 bases from J, with 12 bases in between. Germline lookup yields CDR1 MGHRA and CDR2 YSYEKL. The length of the CDR3 is 13 residues. This CDR3 is CASSPYLRDEQFF. The CDR3 DNA reads TGCGCCAGCAGCCCCTACTTGAGAGATGAGCAGTTCTTC.

This clonotype occurred once. The rearrangement links TRBV7-9 to TRBJ1-5; D is ambiguous. CDR3 length: 14 amino acids. Germline V gene data show CDR1 as SEHNR and CDR2 as FQNEAQ (reference sequence). V gave up 1 base and J gave up 3 bases, with 7 bases separating them. CDR3 DNA sequence: TGTGCCAGCAGCTTAGGAGGGATCAATCAGCCCCAGCATTTT. This encodes CASSLGGINQPQHF.

The chain uses TRBV18 and TRBJ2-7; D is undetermined. Trimming stripped 0 bases from V and 2 bases from J, with 8 bases between. CDR1 is KGHSH, CDR2 LQKENI, per germline. The CDR3 runs to 14 residues. This chain's CDR3 is CASSPPTLTYEQYF. CDR3 sequence (DNA): TGTGCCAGCTCACCACCGACTCTTACCTACGAGCAGTACTTC.

This chain joins TRBV20-1 and TRBJ2-7, with 9 positions matching TRBD2. CDR1 is DFQATT and CDR2 is SNEGSKA in the germline V gene (reference sequence). V lost 3 bases to trimming and J lost 0 bases; unmatched junction nucleotides: 9. The length of the CDR3 is 16 residues. CDR3: CSARSLLAGSSYEQYF. The CDR3 DNA reads as TGCAGTGCTAGGTCCCTTCTAGCGGGGTCCTCCTACGAGCAGTACTTC.

V usage is TRBV23-1 and J usage is TRBJ1-2; no definite D call. TRBV23-1 is classed as an ORF, of uncertain function. This CDR3 spans 14 amino acids. With 2 bases removed from V and 0 bases from J, the gap between germline ends came to 7 bases. The CDR3 spells CASSQRTSNYGYTF. In DNA, the CDR3 is TGCGCCAGCAGTCAAAGGACGTCTAACTATGGCTACACCTTC.

This chain connects TRBV29-1 to TRBJ1-2; D unclear. CDR3 length equals 11 residues. Between the trimmed V and J ends, which lost 0 bases and 4 bases, there was a span of 3 bases. In germline, CDR1 is SQVTM, CDR2 ANQGSEA. CDR3 nucleotides: TGCAGCGTTGAAGAAGCCTATGGCTACACCTTC. It specifies CSVEEAYGYTF. The full variable domain, in which reference TRBV29-1 and TRBJ1-2 provide the parts outside the CDR3, is SAVISQKPSRDICQRGTSLTIQCQVDSQVTMMFWYRQQPGQSLTLIATANQGSEATYESGFVIDKFPISRPNLTFSTLTVSNMSPEDSSIYLCSVEEAYGYTFGSGTRLTVV.

This clonotype came up once. V usage is TRBV7-9 and J usage is TRBJ1-4; TRBD1 aligns across 7 bases. V dropped 5 bases and J dropped 5; count of bases not matched to a gene: 8. This CDR3 spans 15 amino acids. Germline V gene lookup returns CDR1 SEHNR and CDR2 FQNEAQ (reference sequence). The CDR3, as DNA: TGTGCCAGCAGCCCCAGCGGGGGACAGAATGAAAAACTGTTTTTT. This gives the protein CASSPSGGQNEKLFF.

The J gene is TRBJ2-5, the V gene TRBV9; weak D call: TRBD1 (5 bases). Germline CDR1 and CDR2: SGDLS and YYNGEE. This CDR3 is built from 14 residues. The V and J ends lost 7 bases and 5 bases respectively, with 18 bases between them. The CDR3 here is CASASRDSKETQYF. The DNA for the CDR3 is TGTGCCAGCGCGAGCAGGGATAGTAAGGAGACCCAGTACTTC.

The chain is built from TRBV13 and TRBJ2-7; tentatively, D is TRBD1 or TRBD2 (6 bases each). There are 15 residues in the CDR3. Trimming stripped 1 base from V and 5 bases from J, with 15 bases between. Germline values: CDR1 PRHDT, CDR2 FYEKMQ (reference sequence). Written as DNA, the CDR3 is TGTGCCAGCAGCTTAGCGGGGGCCACCGGGCACGAGCAGTACTTC. It encodes CASSLAGATGHEQYF.

V is TRBV6-5 and J is TRBJ1-2; TRBD1 matches 8 bases. Germline CDR1 reads MNHEY; CDR2 reads SVGAGI. This CDR3 is 13 amino acids long. The J segment lost 4 bases and the V segment lost 8 bases, leaving 6 bases of the junction unmatched. This chain's CDR3 is CASRPGTGYGYTF. CDR3 in DNA: TGTGCCAGCCGGCCCGGGACAGGCTATGGCTACACCTTC.

The chain couples TRBV4-1 to TRBJ1-2; D not certain. Trimming pared 4 bases from V and 1 base from J, leaving 13 bases between. The CDR3 has 15 amino acids. Per germline, CDR1 MGHRA and CDR2 YSYEKL. CDR3 nucleotides: TGCGCCAGCAGCCCCCTTGCGGCTAGTAACTATGGCTACACCTTC. Encoded protein: CASSPLAASNYGYTF.

The chain links TRBV5-1 to TRBJ2-7; 8 bases match TRBD2. V dropped 4 bases and J dropped 3; count of bases not matched to a gene: 12. The CDR3 has 16 amino acids. Germline loops: CDR1 SGHRS, CDR2 YFSETQ. The CDR3 is CASSPTGGTSGYEQYF. As DNA, the CDR3 is TGCGCCAGCAGCCCCACGGGAGGGACTAGTGGCTACGAGCAGTACTTC.

The chain has TRBV30 and TRBJ2-7; D is unresolved. Germline loops: CDR1 GTSNPN, CDR2 SVGIG (reference sequence). The CDR3 is 11 amino acids. With 8 bases removed from V and 2 bases from J, the gap between germline ends came to 10 bases. The CDR3 reads CAHQDTYEQYF. In nucleotides, the CDR3 is TGTGCCCATCAGGATACCTACGAGCAGTACTTC.

This chain links TRBV4-1 with TRBJ2-1; no reliable D call. Trimming pared 0 bases from V and 4 bases from J, leaving 16 bases between. The CDR3 contains 17 residues. CDR1 MGHRA and CDR2 YSYEKL come from the germline V gene. The CDR3 spells CASSQEGAVAGYNEQFF. The CDR3 DNA reads as TGCGCCAGCAGCCAAGAGGGTGCGGTAGCCGGATACAATGAGCAGTTCTTC.

V usage is TRBV5-6 and J usage is TRBJ2-6, with no clear D. The germline V and J ends were trimmed by 4 bases and 3 bases, with 11 bases remaining between them. CDR3 size: 15 residues. Germline-derived CDR1 and CDR2 are SGHDT and YYEEEE. The CDR3 sequence: CASSSRTGGANVLTF. The DNA of the CDR3 is TGTGCCAGCAGCAGCCGGACGGGTGGGGCCAACGTCCTGACTTTC.

This chain joins TRBV20-1 and TRBJ2-7, with D perhaps matching TRBD1 (5 bases). Germline-derived CDR1 and CDR2 are DFQATT and SNEGSKA (reference sequence). V lost 6 bases, J lost 2 bases, and 14 bases lay in between. The length of the CDR3 is 13 residues. The CDR3 DNA follows: TGCAGTGCCCCTAGGGGCGAAGCCTACGAGCAGTACTTC. Protein sequence: CSAPRGEAYEQYF.

The genes are TRBV12-3 or TRBV12-4 and TRBJ1-4; no reliable D call. The CDR3 has 15 amino acids. Trimming took off 8 bases at V and 0 bases at J, with 13 bases between the two ends. CDR3 loop: CASSPAGATNEKLFF. CDR3 nucleotides: TGTGCCAGCTCCCCCGCAGGAGCAACTAATGAAAAACTGTTTTTT.